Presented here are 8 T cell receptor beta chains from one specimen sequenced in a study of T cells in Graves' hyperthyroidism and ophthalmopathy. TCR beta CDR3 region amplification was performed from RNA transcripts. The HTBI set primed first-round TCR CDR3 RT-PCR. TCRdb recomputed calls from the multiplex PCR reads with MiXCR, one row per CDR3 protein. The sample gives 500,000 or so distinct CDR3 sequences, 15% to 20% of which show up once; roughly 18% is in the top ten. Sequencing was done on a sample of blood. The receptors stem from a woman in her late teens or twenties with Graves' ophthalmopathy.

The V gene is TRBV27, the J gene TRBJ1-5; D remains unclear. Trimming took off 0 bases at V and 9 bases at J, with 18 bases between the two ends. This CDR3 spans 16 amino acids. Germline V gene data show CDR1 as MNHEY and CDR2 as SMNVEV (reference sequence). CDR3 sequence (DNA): TGTGCCAGCAGTTTATCCGGGTCGAACCCGGTTTTGCCCCAGCATTTT. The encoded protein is CASSLSGSNPVLPQHF.

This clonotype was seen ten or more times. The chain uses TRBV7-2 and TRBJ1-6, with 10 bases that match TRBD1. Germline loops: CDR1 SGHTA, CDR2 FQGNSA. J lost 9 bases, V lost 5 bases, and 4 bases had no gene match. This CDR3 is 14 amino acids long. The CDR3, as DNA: TGTGCCAGCAGCGATGGGACAGGGGTTTCACCCCTCCACTTT. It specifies CASSDGTGVSPLHF. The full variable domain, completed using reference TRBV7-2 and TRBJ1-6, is GAGVSQSPSNKVTEKGKDVELRCDPISGHTALYWYRQSLGQGLEFLIYFQGNSAPDKSGLPSDRFSAERTGGSVSTLTIQRTQQEDSAVYLCASSDGTGVSPLHFGNGTRLTVT.

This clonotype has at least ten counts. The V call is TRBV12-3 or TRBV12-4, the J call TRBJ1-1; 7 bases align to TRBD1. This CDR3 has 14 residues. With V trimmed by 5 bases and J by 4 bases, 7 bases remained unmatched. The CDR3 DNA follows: TGTGCCAGCAGTCCGTTGTGGGACAGCACTGAAGCTTTCTTT. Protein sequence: CASSPLWDSTEAFF.

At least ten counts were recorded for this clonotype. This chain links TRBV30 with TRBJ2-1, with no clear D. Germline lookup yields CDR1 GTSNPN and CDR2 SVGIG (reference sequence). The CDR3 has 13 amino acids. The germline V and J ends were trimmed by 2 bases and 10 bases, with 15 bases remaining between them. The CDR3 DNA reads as TGTGCCTGGAGTCCTGAGTCACGGGCGGAGCAGTTCTTC. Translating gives CAWSPESRAEQFF.

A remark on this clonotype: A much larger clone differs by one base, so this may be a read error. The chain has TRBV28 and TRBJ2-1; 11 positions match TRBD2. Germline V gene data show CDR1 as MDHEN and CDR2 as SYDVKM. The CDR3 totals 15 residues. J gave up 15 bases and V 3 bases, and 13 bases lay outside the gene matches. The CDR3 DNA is TGTGCCAGCAGTTTGGGAGTAGCGGGAGGGCCGGGTACGTTCTTC. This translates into CASSLGVAGGPGTFF.

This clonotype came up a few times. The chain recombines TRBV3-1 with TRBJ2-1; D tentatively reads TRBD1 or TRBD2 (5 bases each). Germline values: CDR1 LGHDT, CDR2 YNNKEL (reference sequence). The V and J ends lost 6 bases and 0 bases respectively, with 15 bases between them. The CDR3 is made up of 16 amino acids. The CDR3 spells CASRSEGFASYNEQFF. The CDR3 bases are TGTGCCAGCAGGTCCGAGGGGTTTGCCTCCTACAATGAGCAGTTCTTC.

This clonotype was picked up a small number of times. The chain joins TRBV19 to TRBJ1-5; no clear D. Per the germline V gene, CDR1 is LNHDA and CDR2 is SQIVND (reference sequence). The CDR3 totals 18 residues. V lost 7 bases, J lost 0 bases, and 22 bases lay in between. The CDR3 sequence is CASIHLNRRPDSNQPQHF. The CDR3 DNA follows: TGTGCCAGTATTCACTTGAACCGACGGCCAGATAGCAATCAGCCCCAGCATTTT.

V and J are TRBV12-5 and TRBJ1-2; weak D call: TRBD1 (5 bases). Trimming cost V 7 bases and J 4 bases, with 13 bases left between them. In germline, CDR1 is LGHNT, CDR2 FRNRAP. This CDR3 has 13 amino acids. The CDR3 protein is CASAETAGYGYTF. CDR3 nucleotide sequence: TGTGCTAGTGCCGAGACAGCCGGCTATGGCTACACCTTC.